The 10 T cell receptor beta chains listed next were all sequenced from one sample in a study of Ad26.COV2.S vaccination and SARS-CoV-2 variants (dated by TCRdb to the early 2020s). Per the publication, the treatment or condition label means: 19 received Ad26.COV2.S at low or high dose, single or two shots; about 5 received placebo; per-sample allocation not given. For vaccine and placebo recipients, the sequenced repertoires came from samples collected on day 63 after the first injection. The receptor library was made with the immunoSEQ multiplex PCR assay. This immuneACCESS table, as held by TCRdb, lists in-frame sequences with V and J called but not all clones. Of the missing ones, under half trace to an unresolved V gene in checked studies; the others have no known cause. The sample profile shows a few hundred thousand clones; roughly nine tenths of them were found once. Of the sample, around 5.5% falls within the top ten clones.

The sequences come from peripheral blood, collected in a trial of Ad26.COV2.S vaccine versus placebo. The receptor source for this set is a person aged 18 to 65 who received the Ad26.COV2.S COVID-19 vaccine or a placebo.

This chain links TRBV7-9 with TRBJ2-1, with 11 nucleotides matching TRBD2. Germline lookup yields CDR1 SEHNR and CDR2 FQNEAQ (reference sequence). The CDR3 is 18 residues long. V was pared by 1 base and J by 3 bases, with 8 bases of the junction left unmatched. As DNA, the CDR3 is TGTGCCAGCAGCTTAGGGTCGGTAGCGGGAGGGCGCTACAATGAGCAGTTCTTC. It encodes CASSLGSVAGGRYNEQFF. The full variable domain, with the rest looked up from reference TRBV7-9 and TRBJ2-1, is DTGVSQNPRHKITKRGQNVTFRCDPISEHNRLYWYRQTLGQGPEFLTYFQNEAQLEKSRLLSDRFSAERPKGSFSTLEIQRTEQGDSAMYLCASSLGSVAGGRYNEQFFGPGTRLTVL.

This clone came up once. V and J are TRBV15 and TRBJ2-4; D is perhaps TRBD2 (5 bases). Trimming pared 0 bases from V and 7 bases from J, leaving 13 bases between. The CDR3 runs 15 residues. Germline CDR1 LNHNV, CDR2 YYDKDF (reference sequence). The CDR3 loop is CATSRDRTRGNIQYF. DNA for the CDR3: TGTGCCACCAGCAGAGACCGGACCCGAGGGAACATTCAGTACTTC.

This clone was observed a handful of times. At one boundary the junction diverges from the germline segment, which might be a read error. V and J are TRBV27 and TRBJ1-2; 9 bases are a match to TRBD1. CDR3 size: 12 residues. From germline, CDR1 is MNHEY and CDR2 SMNVEV (reference sequence). Here the CDR3 reads CASSRPGQGILF. The DNA for the CDR3 is TGTGCCAGCAGTCGGCCGGGACAGGGCATTCTTTTC.

The chain carries TRBV5-4 and TRBJ1-1, with D perhaps matching TRBD1 (5 bases). CDR1 is SGHNT, CDR2 YYREEE, per germline (reference sequence). The CDR3 sequence is 13 residues long. V lost 7 bases and J 10 bases, leaving 20 bases between the germline ends. The CDR3 sequence: CASGTGGSGVAFF. CDR3 DNA sequence: TGTGCCAGCGGCACTGGGGGGAGTGGGGTAGCTTTCTTT.

The chain has TRBV7-2 and TRBJ2-1; D gene ambiguous. The germline V gene encodes CDR1 SGHTA and CDR2 FQGNSA. Trimming stripped 6 bases from V and 4 bases from J, with 10 bases between. This CDR3 contains 13 residues. The CDR3 spells CASRPILYNEQFF. CDR3 coding DNA: TGTGCCAGCAGGCCCATCCTTTACAATGAGCAGTTCTTC. Full variable domain (rest looked up from reference TRBV7-2 and TRBJ2-1): GAGVSQSPSNKVTEKGKDVELRCDPISGHTALYWYRQSLGQGLEFLIYFQGNSAPDKSGLPSDRFSAERTGGSVSTLTIQRTQQEDSAVYLCASRPILYNEQFFGPGTRLTVL.

The V gene is TRBV11-2, the J gene TRBJ2-2; D is undetermined. The length of the CDR3 is 14 residues. Germline V lookup: CDR1 SGHAT, CDR2 FQNNGV. Trimming cost V 0 bases and J 5 bases, with 7 bases left between them. DNA for the CDR3: TGTGCCAGCAGCTTAGATCGGGTTACCGGGGAGCTGTTTTTT. Translating it yields CASSLDRVTGELFF. The full variable domain, in which reference TRBV11-2 and TRBJ2-2 provide the parts outside the CDR3, is EAGVAQSPRYKIIEKRQSVAFWCNPISGHATLYWYQQILGQGPKLLIQFQNNGVVDDSQLPKDRFSAERLKGVDSTLKIQPAKLEDSAVYLCASSLDRVTGELFFGEGSRLTVL.

The chain is built from TRBV9 and TRBJ2-1, with D unclear. The V end was cut by 1 base, the J end by 9 bases, with 14 bases between. Germline CDR1 reads SGDLS; CDR2 reads YYNGEE. The CDR3 loop spans 14 amino acids. The CDR3 region has the DNA TGTGCCAGCAGCGTATCGTACCCTGGTAGTGAGCAGTTCTTC. Translating gives CASSVSYPGSEQFF.

The V and J genes are TRBV4-3 and TRBJ2-2; D could derive from TRBD1 or TRBD2 (5 bases each). The CDR3 is 16 residues long. Germline V gene lookup returns CDR1 LGHNA and CDR2 YSLEER. Trimming pared 1 base from V and 5 bases from J, leaving 14 bases between. This CDR3 is CASSQVRGAGTGELFF. The DNA of the CDR3 is TGCGCCAGCAGCCAAGTCCGAGGGGCAGGAACCGGGGAGCTGTTTTTT.

The chain links TRBV27 to TRBJ1-1; perhaps TRBD1 as D (5 bases). This CDR3 region has 14 residues. V lost 3 bases and J 4 bases, leaving 12 bases between the germline ends. The V gene's germline CDR1 is MNHEY and CDR2 SMNVEV (reference sequence). The CDR3 nucleotides read TGTGCCAGCAGTTTGAGGTCGGGGGTCACTGAAGCTTTCTTT. This gives the protein CASSLRSGVTEAFF.

The V call is TRBV4-3, the J call TRBJ2-1; D gene uncertain. This CDR3 region has 16 residues. Between the trimmed V and J ends, which lost 5 bases and 0 bases, there was a span of 14 bases. From germline, CDR1 is LGHNA and CDR2 YSLEER. CDR3 residues: CASSAQMSSSYNEQFF. CDR3 nucleotides: TGCGCCAGCAGCGCCCAGATGTCGAGCTCCTACAATGAGCAGTTCTTC.